Detailed here is one T cell receptor beta chain. Its target is unknown. Germline V gene sequence: CDR1 SQVTM, CDR2 ANQGSEA. There are 13 residues in the CDR3. TCRdb re-called the 5' RACE reads; every CDR3 protein appears as one record, without DNA. This sample's clone table lists about 440,000 distinct CDR3 sequences. This sample was taken from a study of T cells expressing NK-cell markers. Study-level information: Eight donors were sequenced, seven testing HCMV-seropositive and one testing seronegative.

The study's findings and limits: Topping the CD3+CD56-NKG2C+ fraction as well were these clonotypes, in a few donors.

Sequenced material: blood T cells: a sorted CD56 or NKG2C T cell subset, CD4+ or CD8+ T cells, or bulk PBMC T cells (not recorded which). This rearrangement joins TRBV29-1 to TRBJ2-1; TCRdb gives TRBD2 as the D gene, but with no DNA this cannot be confirmed. The origin of this receptor is a woman between 18 and 70 years old in good health. The CDR3 protein is CSALTSGNNEQFF.